This is a list of T cell receptor beta chains from one sample in a study of T cell responses to AZD1222 COVID-19 vaccine. Only in-frame clones appear in the TCRdb table, and some are missing; sequencing was by immunoSEQ multiplex PCR. The table has 72,000 or so clones, 90% seen once. Source: peripheral blood, taken on day 0 of AZD1222 vaccination. The source is an adult in good health. Both conserved end residues are part of each CDR3.

TRBJ2-1 TRBV10-3 CAISESGTGSGLGNEQFF
TRBJ2-7 TRBV6-1 CASSEFSAGRNEQYF
TRBJ1-3 TRBV19 CASSIGKGRSGNTIYF
TRBJ1-4 TRBV12-3/TRBV12-4 CASRGAGEKLFF
TRBJ1-2 TRBV4-2 CASSPSNLYGYTF
TRBJ1-4 TRBV5-1 CASSLEAGENEKLFF
TRBJ2-7 TRBV4-2 CASSQGRQFPYEQYF
TRBJ1-2 TRBV6-5 CASSLQGDGYTF
TRBJ1-5 TRBV24-1 CATVRGSNQPQHF
TRBJ2-3 TRBV28 CASSPGRDTQYF
TRBJ1-3 TRBV7-9 CASSPLGQGFRNTIYF
TRBJ2-7 TRBV7-8 CASSLGLASYEQYF
TRBJ1-1 TRBV4-1 CASSQGFGGSGLTEAFF
TRBJ2-7 TRBV7-8 CASSLAAAYEQYF